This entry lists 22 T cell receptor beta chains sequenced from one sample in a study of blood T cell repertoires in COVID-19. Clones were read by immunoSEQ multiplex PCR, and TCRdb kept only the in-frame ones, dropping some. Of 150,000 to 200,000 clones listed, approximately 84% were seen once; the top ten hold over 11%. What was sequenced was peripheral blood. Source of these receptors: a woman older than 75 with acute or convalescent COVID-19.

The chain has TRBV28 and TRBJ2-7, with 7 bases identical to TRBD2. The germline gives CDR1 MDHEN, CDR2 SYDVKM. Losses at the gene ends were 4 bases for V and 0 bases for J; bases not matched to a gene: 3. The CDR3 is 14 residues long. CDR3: CASSSGGSSYEQYF. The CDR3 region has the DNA TGTGCCAGCAGTTCCGGCGGGAGCTCCTACGAGCAGTACTTC.

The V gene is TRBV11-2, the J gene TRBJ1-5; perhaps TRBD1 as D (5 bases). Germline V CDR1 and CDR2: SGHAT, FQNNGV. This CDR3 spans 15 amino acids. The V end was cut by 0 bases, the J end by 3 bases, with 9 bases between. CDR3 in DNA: TGTGCCAGCAGCTTAGAACCAGGGTCCAATCAGCCCCAGCATTTT. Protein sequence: CASSLEPGSNQPQHF.

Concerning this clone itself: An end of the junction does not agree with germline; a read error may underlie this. DNA for the CDR3: TGTGCCAGCAGTTCCCAGCGGGAGGCGTTCGCCGACGTCTTC. The encoded protein is CASSSQREAFADVF. J is TRBJ2-1 and V is TRBV6-2 or TRBV6-3, with TRBD2 matching 9 bases. Germline CDR1 and CDR2: MNHEY and SVGEGT. CDR3 length: 14 residues.

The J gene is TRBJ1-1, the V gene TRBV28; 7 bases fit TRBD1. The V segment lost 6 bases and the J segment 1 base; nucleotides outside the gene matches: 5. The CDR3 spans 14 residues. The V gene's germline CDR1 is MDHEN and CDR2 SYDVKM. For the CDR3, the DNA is TGTGCCAGCAGAATAGGACAGGCGAACACTGAAGCTTTCTTT. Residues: CASRIGQANTEAFF.

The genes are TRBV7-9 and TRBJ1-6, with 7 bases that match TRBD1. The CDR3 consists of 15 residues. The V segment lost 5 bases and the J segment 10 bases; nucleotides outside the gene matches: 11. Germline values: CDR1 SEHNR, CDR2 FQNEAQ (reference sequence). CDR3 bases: TGTGCCAGCAGCCCTCAGGGGGGAGTGAGATCACCCCTCCACTTT. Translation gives CASSPQGGVRSPLHF. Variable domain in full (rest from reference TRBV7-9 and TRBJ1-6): DTGVSQNPRHKITKRGQNVTFRCDPISEHNRLYWYRQTLGQGPEFLTYFQNEAQLEKSRLLSDRFSAERPKGSFSTLEIQRTEQGDSAMYLCASSPQGGVRSPLHFGNGTRLTVT.

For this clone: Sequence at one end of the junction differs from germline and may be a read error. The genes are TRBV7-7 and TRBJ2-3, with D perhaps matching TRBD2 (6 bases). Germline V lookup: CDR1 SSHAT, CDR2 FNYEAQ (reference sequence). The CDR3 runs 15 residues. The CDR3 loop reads CASSLGSGGTDTQYF. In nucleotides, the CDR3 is TGTGCTAGCAGCCTCGGGAGTGGGGGCACAGATACGCAGTATTTT.

The CDR3 coding sequence is TGTGCCAGCAGTCTGCCTAGCCGGTACAATGAGCAGTTCTTC. Its protein product is CASSLPSRYNEQFF. J is TRBJ2-1 and V is TRBV28; weak D call: TRBD2 (5 bases). V was clipped by 5 bases and J by 4 bases, with 12 bases between them. Germline loops: CDR1 MDHEN, CDR2 SYDVKM. CDR3 size: 14 residues. Full variable domain (outside the CDR3, taken from reference TRBV28 and TRBJ2-1): DVKVTQSSRYLVKRTGEKVFLECVQDMDHENMFWYRQDPGLGLRLIYFSYDVKMKEKGDIPEGYSVSREKKERFSLILESASTNQTSMYLCASSLPSRYNEQFFGPGTRLTVL.

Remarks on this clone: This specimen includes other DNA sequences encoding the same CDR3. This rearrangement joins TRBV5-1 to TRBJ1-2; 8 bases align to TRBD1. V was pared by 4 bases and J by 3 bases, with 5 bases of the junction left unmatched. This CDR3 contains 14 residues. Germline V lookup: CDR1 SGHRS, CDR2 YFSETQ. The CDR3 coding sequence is TGCGCCAGCAGCACCGGACAGGGCGACTATGGCTACACCTTC. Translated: CASSTGQGDYGYTF.

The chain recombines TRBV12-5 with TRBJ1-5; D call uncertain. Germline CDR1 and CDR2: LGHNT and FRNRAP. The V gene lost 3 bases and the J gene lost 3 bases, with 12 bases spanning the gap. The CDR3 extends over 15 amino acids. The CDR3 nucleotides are TGTGCTAGTGGTTTCGACGGGTCCTTCAATCAGCCCCAGCATTTT. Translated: CASGFDGSFNQPQHF.

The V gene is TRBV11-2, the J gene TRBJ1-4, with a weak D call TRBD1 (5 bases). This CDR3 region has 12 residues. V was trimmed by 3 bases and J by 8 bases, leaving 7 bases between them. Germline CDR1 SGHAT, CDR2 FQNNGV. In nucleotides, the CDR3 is TGTGCCAGCAGCTTCGGGGGGGAAAAACTGTTTTTT. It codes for CASSFGGEKLFF.

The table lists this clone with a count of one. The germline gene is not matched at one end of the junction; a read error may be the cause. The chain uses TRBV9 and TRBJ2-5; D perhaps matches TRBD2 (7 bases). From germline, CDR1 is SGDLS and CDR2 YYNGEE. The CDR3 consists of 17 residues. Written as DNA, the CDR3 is TGTGCCCGCAGCGTAGGGTGGGGGGGGCCAGAACAAGAGACCCAGTACTTC. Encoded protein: CARSVGWGGPEQETQYF. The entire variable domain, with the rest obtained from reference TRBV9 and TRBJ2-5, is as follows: DSGVTQTPKHLITATGQRVTLRCSPRSGDLSVYWYQQSLDQGLQFLIQYYNGEERAKGNILERFSAQQFPDLHSELNLSSLELGDSALYFCARSVGWGGPEQETQYFGPGTRLLVL.

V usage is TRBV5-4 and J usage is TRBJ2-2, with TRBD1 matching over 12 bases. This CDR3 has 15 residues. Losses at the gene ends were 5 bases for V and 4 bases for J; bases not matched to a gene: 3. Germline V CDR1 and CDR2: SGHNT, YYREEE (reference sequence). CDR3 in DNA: TGTGCCAGCAGTACGGGACAGGGGGCCACCGGGGAGCTGTTTTTT. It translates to CASSTGQGATGELFF.

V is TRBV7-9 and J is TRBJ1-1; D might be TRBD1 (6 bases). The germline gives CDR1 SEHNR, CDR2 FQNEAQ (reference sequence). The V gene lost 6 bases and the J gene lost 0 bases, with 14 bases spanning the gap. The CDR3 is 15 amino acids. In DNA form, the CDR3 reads TGTGCCAGCAGAGCCCGGACAGCCCTGAACACTGAAGCTTTCTTT. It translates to CASRARTALNTEAFF.

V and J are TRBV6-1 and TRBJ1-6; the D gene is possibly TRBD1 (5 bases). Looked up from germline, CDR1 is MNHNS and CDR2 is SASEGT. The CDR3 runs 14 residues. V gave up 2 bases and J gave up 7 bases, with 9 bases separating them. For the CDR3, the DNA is TGTGCCAGCAGTGAACCGGGGGGGAATTCACCCCTCCACTTT. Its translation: CASSEPGGNSPLHF.

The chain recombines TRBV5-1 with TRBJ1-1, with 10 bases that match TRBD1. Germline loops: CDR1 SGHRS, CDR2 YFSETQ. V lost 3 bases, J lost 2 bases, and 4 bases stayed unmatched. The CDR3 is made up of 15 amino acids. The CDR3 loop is CASSSGTGVNTEAFF. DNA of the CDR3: TGCGCCAGCAGCTCCGGGACAGGGGTAAACACTGAAGCTTTCTTT.

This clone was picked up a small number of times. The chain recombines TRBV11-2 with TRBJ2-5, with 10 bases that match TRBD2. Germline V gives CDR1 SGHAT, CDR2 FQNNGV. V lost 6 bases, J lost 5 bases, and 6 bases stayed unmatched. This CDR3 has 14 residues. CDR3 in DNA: TGTGCCAGCAGGCAGCGGGGGGGCGGCGAGACCCAGTACTTC. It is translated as CASRQRGGGETQYF.

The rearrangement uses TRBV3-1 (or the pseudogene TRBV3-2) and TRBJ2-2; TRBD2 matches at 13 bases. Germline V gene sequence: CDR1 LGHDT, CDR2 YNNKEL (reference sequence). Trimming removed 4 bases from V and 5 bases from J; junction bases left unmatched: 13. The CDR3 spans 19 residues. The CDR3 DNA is TGTGCCAGCAGCCGACGACCGGGACTAGCGGGGAGGAGGACCGGGGAGCTGTTTTTT. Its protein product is CASSRRPGLAGRRTGELFF.

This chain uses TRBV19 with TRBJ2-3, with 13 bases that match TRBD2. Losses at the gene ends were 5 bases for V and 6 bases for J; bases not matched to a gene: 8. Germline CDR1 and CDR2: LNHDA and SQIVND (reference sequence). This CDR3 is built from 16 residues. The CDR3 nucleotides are TGTGCCAGTAGTCCCTGGACTAGCGGGGGCCGTGATACGCAGTATTTT. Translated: CASSPWTSGGRDTQYF.

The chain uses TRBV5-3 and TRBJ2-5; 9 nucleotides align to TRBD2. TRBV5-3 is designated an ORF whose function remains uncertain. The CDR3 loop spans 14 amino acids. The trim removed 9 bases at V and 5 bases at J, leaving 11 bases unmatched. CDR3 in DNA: TGTGCCACCTTTGTAGCGGGAGACGGGGAGACCCAGTACTTC. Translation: CATFVAGDGETQYF.

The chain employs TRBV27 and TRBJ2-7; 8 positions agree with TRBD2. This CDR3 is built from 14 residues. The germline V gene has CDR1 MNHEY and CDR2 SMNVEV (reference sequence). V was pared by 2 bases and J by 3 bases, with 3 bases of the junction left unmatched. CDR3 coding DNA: TGTGCCAGCAGTTTAACTAGCGGAGGCTACGAGCAGTACTTC. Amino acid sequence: CASSLTSGGYEQYF.

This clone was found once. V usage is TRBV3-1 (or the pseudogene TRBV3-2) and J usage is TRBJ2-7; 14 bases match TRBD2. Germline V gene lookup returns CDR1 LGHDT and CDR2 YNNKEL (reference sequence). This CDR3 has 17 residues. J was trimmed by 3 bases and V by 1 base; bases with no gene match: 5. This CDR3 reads CASSQVGTSGRLYEQYF. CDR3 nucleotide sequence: TGTGCCAGCAGCCAAGTGGGGACTAGCGGGAGACTCTACGAGCAGTACTTC.

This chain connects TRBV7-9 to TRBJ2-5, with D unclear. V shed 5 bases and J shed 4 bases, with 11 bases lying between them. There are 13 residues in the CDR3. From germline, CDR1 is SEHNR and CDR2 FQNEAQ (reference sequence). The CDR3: CASSTLVRETQYF. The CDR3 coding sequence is TGTGCCAGCAGCACCCTAGTGCGAGAGACCCAGTACTTC.